The text below deals with one T cell receptor (beta chain). Its antigen is unknown. This CDR3 contains 12 residues. The germline gives CDR1 ENHRY, CDR2 SYGVKD. V was cut by 10 bases and J by 7 bases, with 13 bases left in between. The sample belongs to a study of vaccination effects on CD4 cells after COVID-19. Before sequencing, viral peptide pools were used by the ViraFEST assay to expand antigen-specific CD4+ T cells. Culturing for around eleven days preceded CD4+ T cell isolation. People in the vaccine group had not been infected with SARS-CoV-2 before, and their nucleocapsid antibodies were negative. Measured with immunoSEQ multiplex PCR; TCRdb has only the in-frame clones, and not every one. The sample contains tens of thousands of clones, approximately 70% of which appear only once.

This sequence was found in a human donor who received a COVID-19 vaccine. The sample here was CD4+ T cells from PBMCs cultured with HCoV-OC43 spike peptides, taken before COVID-19 vaccination. Indicated subset: HCoV-OC43 spike overlapping peptide pool stimulation. The chain uses TRBV10-3 and TRBJ1-4, with D hard to call. This chain's CDR3 is CATTDYGEKLFF. CDR3 sequence (DNA): TGTGCCACTACAGATTATGGTGAAAAACTGTTTTTT.